The clone carrying this T cell receptor beta chain was counted ten times or more. Unmatched junction bases numbered 17, after V lost 8 bases and J lost 6 bases. Germline-derived CDR1 and CDR2 are KGHSH and LQKENI. CDR3 length equals 19 residues. This specimen comes from a study of T cells after posttransplantation cyclophosphamide. The method was immunoSEQ multiplex PCR; TCRdb's version includes in-frame clones alone and lacks a portion of them. Singletons are absent from the sample, which has roughly 45,000 clones. Material for sequencing was PBMCs. This rearrangement joins TRBV18 to TRBJ2-2; TRBD2 matches at 14 bases. This TCR was sampled from a man in his forties or fifties in good health, CMV-negative, and a related stem cell transplant donor. The CDR3 nucleotides are TGTGCCAGCCGCACCGGGACGGAGGGACTAGCGGGAGAAGCCGGGGAGCTGTTTTTT. Protein sequence: CASRTGTEGLAGEAGELFF.